One and the same sample provided the 20 T cell receptor beta chains below, sequenced in a study of blood T cells in healthy people across ages. Alongside a J-beta primer mix, a sample-barcoded 5' primer served in a second PCR lasting about 7 to 12 cycles. Via MiXCR, TCRdb re-called the 5' RACE reads, giving one row per CDR3 protein. The top ten clones hold about 11% of a sample with about 1.6 million distinct CDR3 sequences, around 35% of them seen once. The sequenced sample was blood. The source of these receptors is a woman aged 25 to 39 in good health.

The table lists this clonotype with a few counts. V gene TRBV5-5 combines with J gene TRBJ2-2; D is possibly TRBD1 (6 bases). V shed 1 base and J shed 5 bases, with 12 bases lying between them. Germline V gives CDR1 SGHKS, CDR2 YYEKEE (reference sequence). The CDR3 has 15 amino acids. CDR3 sequence: CASSLQGSWTGELFF. The CDR3 bases are TGTGCCAGCAGCTTGCAGGGGTCATGGACCGGGGAGCTGTTTTTT. The full variable domain, its missing parts supplied by reference TRBV5-5 and TRBJ2-2, is DAGVTQSPTHLIKTRGQQVTLRCSPISGHKSVSWYQQVLGQGPQFIFQYYEKEERGRGNFPDRFSARQFPNYSSELNVNALLLGDSALYLCASSLQGSWTGELFFGEGSRLTVL.

This clonotype was seen only a few times. This sequence joins TRBV29-1 and TRBJ2-7; no clear D gene. The germline CDR1 and CDR2 sequences are SQVTM and ANQGSEA. V lost 4 bases and J lost 2, with 24 bases in between. The CDR3 extends over 17 amino acids. CDR3 amino acids: CSVAPSPKGIGPYEQYF. CDR3 coding DNA: TGCAGCGTTGCCCCAAGCCCTAAGGGTATCGGGCCCTACGAGCAGTACTTC.

The chain has TRBV6-6 and TRBJ2-7; 10 nucleotides line up with TRBD1. V dropped 11 bases and J dropped 6; count of bases not matched to a gene: 19. The CDR3 sequence is 16 residues long. Germline CDR1 MNHNY, CDR2 SVGAGI (reference sequence). The CDR3 DNA reads TGTGCCTCGCAAGGGGGTTGGGGACAGGGGTCGACCGAGCAGTACTTC. This gives the protein CASQGGWGQGSTEQYF.

The chain employs TRBV27 and TRBJ1-1; TRBD1 might be the D (5 bases). The CDR3 is 13 residues long. V lost 2 bases, J lost 8 bases, and 12 bases lay in between. CDR1 is MNHEY, CDR2 SMNVEV, per germline (reference sequence). CDR3 DNA: TGTGCCAGCAGTTTAAGGGGCCCCAGCGAAGCTTTCTTT. Translated, it gives CASSLRGPSEAFF.

The chain is built from TRBV20-1 and TRBJ2-7; D call uncertain. CDR3 length: 12 residues. V shed 3 bases and J shed 3 bases, with 9 bases lying between them. CDR1 DFQATT and CDR2 SNEGSKA come from the germline V gene (reference sequence). CDR3: CSASISSYEQYF. CDR3 sequence (DNA): TGCAGTGCTAGTATTAGCAGCTACGAGCAGTACTTC.

This chain connects TRBV12-5 to TRBJ2-5; maybe TRBD1 (6 bases). The CDR3 contains 14 residues. Germline V gene sequence: CDR1 LGHNT, CDR2 FRNRAP. V gave up 5 bases and J gave up 2 bases, with 12 bases separating them. CDR3: CASGMGQLQETQYF. CDR3 sequence (DNA): TGTGCTAGTGGTATGGGACAACTACAAGAGACCCAGTACTTC.

In this sample, this clonotype turned up once. This may come from a read error, since a much larger clone is one base off. V usage is TRBV10-3 and J usage is TRBJ2-1, with TRBD1 identical over 9 bases. Germline-derived CDR1 and CDR2 are ENHRY and SYGVKD. The CDR3 loop spans 14 amino acids. Trimming cost V 3 bases and J 12 bases; bases outside gene matches: 9. CDR3: CAISDGTGFGGQFF. For the CDR3, the DNA is TGTGCCATCAGTGACGGGACAGGGTTCGGTGGGCAGTTCTTC.

The chain couples TRBV10-2 to TRBJ2-3; tentatively, D is TRBD2 (6 bases). V was shortened by 0 bases and J by 3 bases, with 16 bases between the two germline ends. This CDR3 is 17 amino acids long. CDR1 WSHSY and CDR2 SAAADI come from the germline V gene. The CDR3 is CASSESTSLLATDTQYF. CDR3 in DNA: TGCGCCAGCAGTGAGTCGACTTCCTTACTAGCAACAGATACGCAGTATTTT.

The gene calls are TRBV15 and TRBJ2-7; 7 positions match TRBD1. Germline V gives CDR1 LNHNV, CDR2 YYDKDF (reference sequence). This CDR3 region has 14 residues. J gave up 4 bases and V 0 bases, and 3 bases lay outside the gene matches. CDR3: CATSRDLGQYEQYF. The CDR3 DNA is TGTGCCACCAGCAGAGACCTGGGACAGTACGAGCAGTACTTC.

This rearrangement joins TRBV28 to TRBJ2-7, with 8 bases fitting TRBD2. The junction had 13 bases not matched to a gene; V was cut back by 10 bases and J by 2 bases. The CDR3 sequence is 15 residues long. Germline CDR1 MDHEN, CDR2 SYDVKM. The CDR3 loop reads CATTTERESTYEQYF. CDR3 coding DNA: TGTGCCACAACGACGGAGCGGGAGTCGACCTACGAGCAGTACTTC.

The rearrangement links TRBV20-1 to TRBJ1-2, with TRBD1 identical over 9 bases. J gave up 7 bases and V 1 base, and 4 bases lay outside the gene matches. CDR1 and CDR2 (germline): DFQATT, SNEGSKA (reference sequence). This CDR3 contains 13 residues. CDR3 DNA: TGCAGTGCTAGAGGAGACAGGGGGTCTGGCTACACCTTC. Amino acid sequence: CSARGDRGSGYTF.

The rearrangement links TRBV4-1 to TRBJ2-7; 8 positions agree with TRBD2. Germline lookup yields CDR1 MGHRA and CDR2 YSYEKL. The CDR3 sequence is 16 residues long. V shed 2 bases, J shed 0 bases, and the junction held 6 bases outside the gene matches. The CDR3 DNA sequence: TGCGCCAGCAGCCAACTTAGCGGGGCCAGCTCCTACGAGCAGTACTTC. It translates to CASSQLSGASSYEQYF.

The chain joins TRBV7-9 to TRBJ2-1, with 12 bases identical to TRBD2. The CDR3 is 15 residues long. Germline V gives CDR1 SEHNR, CDR2 FQNEAQ (reference sequence). Trimming removed 4 bases from V and 8 bases from J; junction bases left unmatched: 6. CDR3 region: CASSSPSGRVDEQFF. CDR3 coding DNA: TGTGCCAGCAGCTCCCCTAGCGGGAGGGTCGATGAGCAGTTCTTC.

The rearrangement uses TRBV29-1 and TRBJ1-1; D is uncertain. The germline V gene has CDR1 SQVTM and CDR2 ANQGSEA. Trimming took 7 bases from V and 2 from J, leaving 14 bases between them. The CDR3 contains 13 residues. This chain's CDR3 is CSDGRIFNTEAFF. The CDR3 DNA sequence: TGCAGCGACGGTCGGATTTTCAACACTGAAGCTTTCTTT.

This clonotype has a handful of counts. The gene calls are TRBV20-1 and TRBJ1-3, with D possibly being TRBD1 (5 bases). The germline V gene has CDR1 DFQATT and CDR2 SNEGSKA (reference sequence). There are 13 residues in the CDR3. The V end was cut by 3 bases, the J end by 7 bases, with 13 bases between. This chain's CDR3 is CSARETVGNTIYF. The DNA for the CDR3 is TGCAGTGCTAGGGAGACAGTTGGGAACACCATATATTTT.

V gene TRBV28 combines with J gene TRBJ2-1; a possible D gene is TRBD1 (6 bases). The CDR3 is made up of 14 amino acids. Germline-derived CDR1 and CDR2 are MDHEN and SYDVKM. Trimming left V 6 bases short and J 5 bases short, with 14 bases between. In DNA, the CDR3 is TGTGCCAGCAGGGACGGGACAATCGACAATGAGCAGTTCTTC. Translated, it gives CASRDGTIDNEQFF.

This CDR3 is CASSYVEAAYEQFF. CDR3 coding DNA: TGTGCCAGCAGTTACGTGGAGGCCGCCTACGAGCAGTTCTTC. The J gene is TRBJ2-1, the V gene TRBV6-6, with D possibly TRBD2 on 5 matching bases. This CDR3 has 14 amino acids. Trimming took 2 bases from V and 10 from J, leaving 15 bases between them. Germline V gene lookup returns CDR1 MNHNY and CDR2 SVGAGI (reference sequence).

Worth noting for this clonotype: A read error may account for a junction end that differs from germline. The chain employs TRBV29-1 and TRBJ2-3; possible D gene TRBD2, 5 bases. Germline-derived CDR1 and CDR2 are SQVTM and ANQGSEA. There are 13 residues in the CDR3. The CDR3 coding sequence is TGCGGCGTTCTTAGCGATAACACAGATACGCAGTATTTT. Translating gives CGVLSDNTDTQYF.

This clonotype was observed a few times. The chain joins TRBV10-3 to TRBJ1-4; 9 bases match TRBD1. The CDR3 runs 13 residues. Germline V gene data show CDR1 as ENHRY and CDR2 as SYGVKD. V trimming: 8 bases; J trimming: 5 bases; junction bases outside the gene matches: 3. The CDR3 region is CAISGTGNEKLFF. In nucleotides, the CDR3 is TGTGCCATCTCCGGGACAGGGAATGAAAAACTGTTTTTT.

This clonotype came up a few times. This sequence joins TRBV6-1 and TRBJ2-5, with 8 positions matching TRBD2. Trimming took 5 bases from V and 3 from J; bases not matched to a gene: 5. Germline CDR1 is MNHNS and CDR2 is SASEGT. The length of the CDR3 is 14 residues. The CDR3, as DNA: TGTGCCAGCAGTTCATATAGCGGGAAAGAGACCCAGTACTTC. Its translation: CASSSYSGKETQYF.